This T cell receptor (beta chain) came from a study of blood T cell repertoires in COVID-19. V shed 4 bases and J shed 10 bases, with 17 bases lying between them. The length of the CDR3 is 14 residues. The germline V gene encodes CDR1 SQVTM and CDR2 ANQGSEA. Sequencing was performed with immunoSEQ multiplex PCR; in TCRdb, only in-frame clones are kept and a portion is missing. The sample has fewer than 200,000 clones; 75% to 90% are singletons. The source of this sequence is a human donor with acute or convalescent COVID-19. The donor label of this sample is uncertain. The sample comprised peripheral blood. This chain joins TRBV29-1 and TRBJ1-6; D is uncertain. The CDR3 loop is CSVARDGPGSPLHF. CDR3 bases: TGCAGCGTTGCTCGTGACGGCCCGGGGTCACCCCTCCACTTT.